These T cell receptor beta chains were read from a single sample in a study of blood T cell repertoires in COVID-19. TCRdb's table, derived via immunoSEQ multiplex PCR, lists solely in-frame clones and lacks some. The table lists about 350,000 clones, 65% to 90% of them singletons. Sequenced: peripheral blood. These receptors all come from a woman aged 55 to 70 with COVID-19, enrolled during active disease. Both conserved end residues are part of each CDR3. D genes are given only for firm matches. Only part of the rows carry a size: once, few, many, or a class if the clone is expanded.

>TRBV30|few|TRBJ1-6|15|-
CAWRPPEGANSPLHF
TGTGCCTGGAGGCCCCCGGAGGGAGCAAATTCACCCCTCCACTTT
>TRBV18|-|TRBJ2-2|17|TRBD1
CASSRNPGQGRIGELFF
TGTGCCAGCTCGCGGAATCCGGGACAGGGTCGAATCGGGGAGCTGTTTTTT
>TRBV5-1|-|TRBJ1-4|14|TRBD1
CASSPGGTNEKLFF
TGCGCCAGCAGCCCAGGGGGAACAAATGAAAAACTGTTTTTT
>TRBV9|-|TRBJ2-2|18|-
CASSPSVTGGGPRGELFF
TGTGCCAGCAGCCCGAGTGTTACTGGCGGGGGCCCCCGCGGGGAGCTGTTTTTT
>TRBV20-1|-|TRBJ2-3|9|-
CSARDVLHF
TGCAGTGCTAGAGATGTACTCCATTTT
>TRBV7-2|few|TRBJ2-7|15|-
CASSPAGSLTYEQYF
TGTGCCAGCAGCCCAGCGGGCTCGCTAACCTACGAGCAGTACTTC
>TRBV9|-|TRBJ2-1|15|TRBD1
CASSGGQGGEDEQFF
TGTGCCAGCAGCGGGGGACAGGGAGGCGAGGATGAGCAGTTCTTC
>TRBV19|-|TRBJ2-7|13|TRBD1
CASRQGIAYEQYF
TGTGCCAGTCGACAGGGGATAGCCTACGAGCAGTACTTC
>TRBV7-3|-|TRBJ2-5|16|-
CASSFGGAGGRETQYF
TGTGCCAGCAGCTTTGGGGGAGCGGGTGGGAGAGAGACCCAGTACTTC
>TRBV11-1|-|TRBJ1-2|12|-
CASMGRVYGYTF
TGTGCCAGCATGGGCAGGGTCTATGGCTACACCTTC
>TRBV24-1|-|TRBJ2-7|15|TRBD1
CATSRDRVAFHEQYF
TGTGCCACCAGTCGGGACAGGGTGGCTTTCCACGAGCAGTACTTC
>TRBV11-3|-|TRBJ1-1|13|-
CASSWAVGTEAFF
TGTGCCAGCAGCTGGGCCGTGGGCACTGAAGCTTTCTTT
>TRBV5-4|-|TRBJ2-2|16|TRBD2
CASSARTSGGFGELFF
TGTGCCAGCAGCGCTCGAACTAGCGGGGGGTTCGGGGAGCTGTTTTTT
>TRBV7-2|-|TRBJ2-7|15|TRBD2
CASSPRSGATGEQYF
TGTGCCAGCAGCCCCCGTAGCGGGGCTACGGGCGAGCAGTACTTC
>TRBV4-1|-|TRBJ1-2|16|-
CASSQGLQKKDYGYTF
TGCGCCAGCAGCCAAGGGTTACAGAAAAAAGACTATGGCTACACCTTC
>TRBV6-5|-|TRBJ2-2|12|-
CASRQNTGELFF
TGTGCCAGCCGACAGAACACCGGGGAGCTGTTTTTT
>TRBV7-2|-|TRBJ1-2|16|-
CASSSIAGAGDYGYTF
TGTGCCAGCAGCTCTATAGCGGGAGCAGGGGACTATGGCTACACCTTC